This T cell receptor (beta chain) was identified during a study of cytomegalovirus exposure and HLA in healthy donors (dated by TCRdb to 2016 to 2017). Study-level background: In an earlier analysis of approximately 640 of the donors, 276 Gb of sequence data and 100 million or so unique TCR beta sequences from 180 million or so T cells were reported. An early release covering about 600 HLA-typed donors comprised approximately 290 gigabases of sequencing data and approximately 80 million unique TCR sequences. Of the roughly 390 genotyped donors, approximately 80% were placed in the genetic ancestry cluster associated with self-reported Caucasian donors. The study aimed to test whether cataloging public T cell receptors could reveal signatures of past pathogen exposure. The study profiled the T cell repertoires of hundreds of subjects by immunosequencing and related them to cytomegalovirus serostatus. Along with the roughly 710-subject first cohort, a separate validation cohort of over a hundred different subjects was used. High-throughput TCR immunosequencing, statistical association of individual TCRs with disease status, and machine learning were combined to predict cytomegalovirus infection status. In a later analysis, previously published TCR beta repertoires from 600 to 850 donors were re-analyzed and high-resolution HLA genotyping was added so that TCR occurrence patterns could be studied. Rather than drawing on any new phenotypic data, the later analysis identified candidate immune exposures from TCR beta sequences and the way those sequences occurred across donors. An earlier analysis of fewer than 750 of the donors used high-throughput TCR beta sequencing to judge whether each TCR beta V gene segment behaved as functional or pseudogenic. Donor age, sex, ethnicity and CMV serostatus were compiled together with the repertoire data. Genome-wide SNP genotypes for about 65% of the roughly 670 donors were used in a later genetic analysis, which treated that subset as a discovery cohort. Every repertoire in the discovery cohort had been generated on one and the same sequencing platform. Both class I and class II loci were covered by HLA typing, at four-digit resolution. The number of donors typed differed by locus, with about 629-640 for A, B, C, DRB1 and DQB1, 522 for DQA1, 606 for DPA1, and under 490 for DPB1. Four or five DR-DQ haplotypes were handled as single units for association and clustering because linkage in the cohort was strong. Across under 500 genotyped donors of the cohort, an average of approximately 200,000 unique TCR beta nucleotide sequences per donor were sequenced, and around 19% of those sequences were non-productive. Points the paper makes about the study in general: In a later analysis, several top co-occurrence clusters were reported to appear linked to parvovirus B19, influenza, CMV and Epstein-Barr virus. Compared with the 666-donor mean, donors in an Asian-associated ancestry cluster had fewer N-insertions in productive TCRs, according to a later genetic analysis. The presence/absence analyses assumed that sequencing depth was roughly uniform across donors, and that assumption may not be true. Some IMGT-functional V segments, including TRBV6-2 and TRBV6-3, could not be distinguished by the 87-base-pair reads and were therefore excluded. When HLA alleles, especially DR and DQ, strongly co-occurred, TCR associations were difficult to assign to individual alleles. A further reported finding was that TCR beta sequences accurately predicted the HLA-A and HLA-B alleles for most subjects in the first cohort. In the study, roughly 160 TCR beta chains were listed as associated with cytomegalovirus. HLA typing was unavailable for some donors at each locus, so association tests used only the typed subset. Linkage disequilibrium might explain the correlated functional status among segregating V segments, but an unknown experimental factor could not be ruled out. A later analysis associated 16,951 TCR beta sequences with specific HLA alleles at a false discovery rate of 0.05. According to the authors, the approach could potentially be generalized to other disease states and immunological phenotypes. Because counts were too low, roughly 18 rarely observed V segments, including chromosome 9 orphons, were left out of the earlier analysis of 500 to 750 of the donors. In a later analysis, most CMV-associated TCR beta chains were found to appear HLA-restricted, with HLA associations seemingly driven largely by CMV exposure. The classifier was reported to diagnose cytomegalovirus status with high specificity and sensitivity in both the original cohort and the validation cohort. Compared with equally common non-associated chains, HLA-associated TCR beta chains in a later analysis were more clonally expanded and had lower generation probabilities. In a later analysis, the rate of TCR association differed among HLA loci, with DRB1 alleles having the most associated TCRs and HLA-C alleles having the fewest. Only TCR beta chains were sequenced in this cohort, and the absence of alpha or paired-chain data limited detectable features. CMV serostatus was the only immune exposure information available for the cohort. While some public TCRs were present in many individuals, most TCR sequences turned up only very rarely across donors. A later genetic analysis associated a missense DCLRE1C variant with V-gene and J-gene trimming of TCR beta chains, and an independent cohort replicated the association. A cluster of highly shared sequence variants was judged likely to be a technical artifact of the sequencing pipeline. In vitro tests confirmed that three of the cytomegalovirus-associated TCR beta chains recognize cytomegalovirus antigens. In an earlier analysis of approximately 600 of the donors, most TCR beta V segments were observed in productive rearrangements about 90% or about 30% of the time, broadly matching IMGT annotations.

Details on this clone: No antigen is known for it.

Unmatched junction bases come to 5, with V trimmed by 4 bases and J by 0 bases. The CDR3 goes from the cysteine to the phenylalanine over 16 residues. Left in the record is the CDR3 DNA by itself, 48 bases read in frame from the first base. CDR1 is given as SGHDN and CDR2 as FVKESK, both from the germline V gene. Library creation used the immunoSEQ multiplex PCR assay. For the multiplex PCR, a mixture combining 60 forward primers for TCR Vbeta segments and 13 reverse primers for TCR Jbeta segments was used. The CDR3 region of rearranged TCR beta genes was amplified from genomic DNA with a multiplex PCR assay. On the Illumina HiSeq System, the amplified TCR beta libraries were sequenced as 87-base-pair reads. Regarding the original processing steps: A later analysis counted tens of millions of unique TCR beta chains across the 690 or so repertoires, and about 10 million of these chains were shared by at least two donors. To remove PCR and sequencing errors, raw reads were error-corrected and collapsed into unique sequences using a nearest-neighbor algorithm that merged closely related sequences. Alignment of CDR3 sequences to IMGT reference sequences was used to assign V, D and J gene segments. For a sequence to be retained, a match of at least six nucleotides to both a V gene segment and a J gene segment was required. A rearrangement was called productive if the CDR3 had no stop codons and remained in frame with V and J, and every other rearrangement was called non-productive. Following IMGT convention, CDR3 was defined as the stretch from the second conserved V-encoded cysteine to the conserved J-encoded phenylalanine. The earlier analysis of about 610 of the donors excluded sequences that lacked an unambiguous match to a single V gene segment. An earlier analysis of approximately 590 of the donors called V segments functional above 56.7% productive rearrangements and segregating when the between-donor standard deviation exceeded 5%. To diagnose cytomegalovirus status from the catalog of TCR beta chain sequences, a statistical classification framework was built. V and J gene assignment, in a later analysis, came from comparing TCR nucleotide sequences with IMGT/GENE-DB human TR gene sequences. In a later analysis, CDR3 sequences and most-parsimonious VDJ recombination scenarios were assigned using the TCRdist pipeline. A later analysis defined each TCR beta chain by its CDR3 amino acid sequence plus V-gene family, and excluded reads lacking a unique V-gene family. In a later analysis, 550 to 650 highly shared, low-generation-probability nucleotide sequences were removed to address suspected cross-contamination and a sequencing artifact. A later analysis calculated a clonal expansion index for each public chain from normalized within-repertoire ranks of inferred template counts. In a later analysis, generation probabilities were computed using a VDJ recombination model fitted to out-of-frame rearrangements, and the results were checked against IGoR. Hypergeometric tests were used in a later analysis to score TCR-TCR, TCR-HLA and TCR-CMV co-occurrence, with a repertoire-size bias correction applied to the TCR pairs. In a later analysis, false discovery rates were estimated by permuting HLA or CMV assignments 20 times. A later analysis grouped co-occurring TCRs with DBSCAN, adding TCRdist sequence similarity when clustering within HLA-allele-positive subsets. For co-occurrence clustering, repertoires with fewer than 30,000 or more than 120,000 public chains were excluded, along with four to six repertoires with anomalous nucleotide sharing. TCRdb retrieved this table from immuneACCESS and kept in-frame rearrangements only. Not all clones are present; in checked studies, unresolved V genes account for under half, and no reason is known for the remainder. V and J calls plus clone size are reproduced from that table; the DNA served to infer D and trimming. The sample table on file contains roughly 75,000 clones. About 0.83% of the sample lies in the top ten.

The cohort comprised more than 550 healthy bone marrow donors. At the time of sampling, every cohort member was nominally healthy, though immune exposures that went unrecorded were likely present. The donor was CMV seronegative and belonged to the group of 352 seronegative cohort members. A peripheral blood sample was provided by each donor, and peripheral blood mononuclear cells were used for TCR beta sequencing. Genomic DNA extraction from the blood cell samples was performed with the Qiagen DNeasy Blood Extraction Kit. The TCR sequence derives from a boy aged 5-17 years in good health and CMV-seronegative. Recombination joined TRBV14 with TRBJ2-1; 8 middle bases align to TRBD2. Sequencing was done on a sample of PBMCs. The sequenced DNA is TGTGCCAGCAGCCTCTATAGCGGGAACTCCTACAATGAGCAGTTCTTC. The resulting protein is CASSLYSGNSYNEQFF. The reference TRBV14 and TRBJ2-1 proteins fill in what lies around the CDR3, so the full variable domain reads EAGVTQFPSHSVIEKGQTVTLRCDPISGHDNLYWYRRVMGKEIKFLLHFVKESKQDESGMPNNRFLAERTGGTYSTLKVQPAELEDSGVYFCASSLYSGNSYNEQFFGPGTRLTVL.